This T cell receptor beta chain is drawn from a study of Graves' ophthalmopathy and Graves' hyperthyroidism. Study-wide points: Blood also harbored most expanded thyroid clonotypes above 0.001 frequency. Sensitivity of approximately 70% and specificity of 72% to 80% were achieved by the model that predicted ophthalmopathy progression.

CDR3 regions of TCR beta were amplified from RNA transcripts. Investigators did first-round RT-PCR with HTBI primers, then second-round multiplex PCR. From the multiplex PCR reads, TCRdb called clonotypes with MiXCR, one entry per CDR3 protein. The repertoire includes roughly 400,000 distinct CDR3 sequences, approximately 16% of them detected once, and 1.6% sits in the top ten. This clonotype was found many times. What it binds is not known. Other autoimmune diseases, uncontrolled infections, pregnancy or lactation ruled patients out of participation. The PBMCs originated from around 11 ml of fresh peripheral blood. The receptor comes from a woman between 18 and 30 years old with Graves' ophthalmopathy. What was sequenced was peripheral blood.

The CDR3 bases are TGTGCCAGCAGCCCACTCACCCTAGGTTCTGAAGAGACCCAGTACTTC. It is translated as CASSPLTLGSEETQYF. V gene TRBV7-2 combines with J gene TRBJ2-5; D uncertain. This CDR3 region has 16 residues. Germline V CDR1 and CDR2: SGHTA, FQGNSA. V lost 5 bases to trimming and J lost 3 bases, with 19 bases between them.